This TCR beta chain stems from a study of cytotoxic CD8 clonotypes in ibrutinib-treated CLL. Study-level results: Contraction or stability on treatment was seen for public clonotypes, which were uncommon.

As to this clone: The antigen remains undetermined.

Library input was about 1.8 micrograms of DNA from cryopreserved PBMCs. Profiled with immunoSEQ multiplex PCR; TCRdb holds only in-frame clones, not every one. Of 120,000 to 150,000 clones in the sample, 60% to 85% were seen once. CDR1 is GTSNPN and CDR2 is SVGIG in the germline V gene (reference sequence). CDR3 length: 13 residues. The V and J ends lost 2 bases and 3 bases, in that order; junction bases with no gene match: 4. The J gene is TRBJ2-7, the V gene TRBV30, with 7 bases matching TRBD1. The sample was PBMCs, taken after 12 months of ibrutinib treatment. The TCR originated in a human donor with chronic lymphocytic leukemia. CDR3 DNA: TGTGCCTGGAGTATGGCAGGGGGCTACGAGCAGTACTTC. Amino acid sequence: CAWSMAGGYEQYF.